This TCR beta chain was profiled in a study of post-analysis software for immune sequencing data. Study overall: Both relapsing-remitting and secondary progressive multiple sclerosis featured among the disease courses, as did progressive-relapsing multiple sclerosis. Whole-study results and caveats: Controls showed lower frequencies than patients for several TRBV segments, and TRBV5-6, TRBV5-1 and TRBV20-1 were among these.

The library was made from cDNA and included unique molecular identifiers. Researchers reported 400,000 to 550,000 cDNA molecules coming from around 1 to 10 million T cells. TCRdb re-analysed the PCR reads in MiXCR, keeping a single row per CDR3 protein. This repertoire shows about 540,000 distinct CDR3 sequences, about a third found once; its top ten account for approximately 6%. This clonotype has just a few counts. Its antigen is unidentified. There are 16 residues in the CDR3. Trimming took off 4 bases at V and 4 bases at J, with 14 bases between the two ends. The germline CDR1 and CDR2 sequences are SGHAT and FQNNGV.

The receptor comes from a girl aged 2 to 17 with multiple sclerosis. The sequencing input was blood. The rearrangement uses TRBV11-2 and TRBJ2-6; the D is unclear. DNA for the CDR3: TGTGCCAGCAGCTACCAGGCGGCTACCGGGGCCAACGTCCTGACTTTC. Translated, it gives CASSYQAATGANVLTF.